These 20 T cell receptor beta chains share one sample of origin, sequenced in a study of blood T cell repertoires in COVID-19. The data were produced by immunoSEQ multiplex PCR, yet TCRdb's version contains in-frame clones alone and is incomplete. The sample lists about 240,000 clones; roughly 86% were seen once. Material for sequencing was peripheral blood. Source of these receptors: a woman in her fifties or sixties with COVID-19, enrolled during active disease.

The CDR3 DNA is TGTGCCTGGAAAAAAGAACAGTTGAACACTGAAGCTTTCTTT. Encoded protein: CAWKKEQLNTEAFF. V is TRBV30 and J is TRBJ1-1; D not certain. The V end was cut by 4 bases, the J end by 0 bases, with 12 bases between. This CDR3 has 14 amino acids. The germline V gene has CDR1 GTSNPN and CDR2 SVGIG (reference sequence).

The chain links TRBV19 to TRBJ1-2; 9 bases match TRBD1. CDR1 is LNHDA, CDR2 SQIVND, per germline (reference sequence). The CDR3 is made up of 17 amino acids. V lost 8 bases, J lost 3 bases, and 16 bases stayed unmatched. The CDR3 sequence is CASQRRTNRGHDYGYTF. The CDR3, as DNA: TGTGCCAGTCAGCGCCGGACTAACAGGGGGCATGACTATGGCTACACCTTC.

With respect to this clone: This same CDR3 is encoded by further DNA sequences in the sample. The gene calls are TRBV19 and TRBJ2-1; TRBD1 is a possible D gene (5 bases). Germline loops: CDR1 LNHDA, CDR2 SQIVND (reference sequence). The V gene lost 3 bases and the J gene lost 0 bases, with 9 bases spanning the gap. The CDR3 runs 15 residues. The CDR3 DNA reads TGTGCCAGTAGTATTGGACAAAACTCCTACAATGAGCAGTTCTTC. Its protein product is CASSIGQNSYNEQFF.

This CDR3 reads CASSKKRLAMENTQYF. The CDR3 DNA follows: TGTGCCAGCAGCAAAAAGAGACTAGCGATGGAGAATACGCAGTATTTT. This rearrangement joins TRBV21-1 to TRBJ2-3; the table's D call of TRBD2 was not tested on the DNA. TRBV21-1 is listed as a pseudogene. CDR3 length equals 16 residues.

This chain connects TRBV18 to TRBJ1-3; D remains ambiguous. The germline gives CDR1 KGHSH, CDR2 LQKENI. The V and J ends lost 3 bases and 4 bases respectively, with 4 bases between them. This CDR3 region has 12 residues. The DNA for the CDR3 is TGTGCCAGCTCACCCCAAGGAAACACCATATATTTT. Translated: CASSPQGNTIYF.

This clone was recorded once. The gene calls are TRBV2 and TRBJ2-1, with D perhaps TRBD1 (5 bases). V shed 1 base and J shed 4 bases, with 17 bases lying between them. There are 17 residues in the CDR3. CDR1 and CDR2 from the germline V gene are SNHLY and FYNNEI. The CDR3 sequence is CASSEGGRTLLYNEQFF. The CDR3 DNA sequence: TGTGCCAGCAGTGAAGGAGGCCGGACACTTCTTTACAATGAGCAGTTCTTC. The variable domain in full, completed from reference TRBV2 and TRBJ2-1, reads EPEVTQTPSHQVTQMGQEVILRCVPISNHLYFYWYRQILGQKVEFLVSFYNNEISEKSEIFDDQFSVERPDGSNFTLKIRSTKLEDSAMYFCASSEGGRTLLYNEQFFGPGTRLTVL.

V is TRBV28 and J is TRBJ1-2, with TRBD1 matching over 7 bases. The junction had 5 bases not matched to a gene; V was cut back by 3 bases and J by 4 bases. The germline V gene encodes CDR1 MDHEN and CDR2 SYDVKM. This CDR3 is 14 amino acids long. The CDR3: CASSLTGIPYGYTF. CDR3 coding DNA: TGTGCCAGCAGTTTGACAGGGATCCCCTATGGCTACACCTTC.

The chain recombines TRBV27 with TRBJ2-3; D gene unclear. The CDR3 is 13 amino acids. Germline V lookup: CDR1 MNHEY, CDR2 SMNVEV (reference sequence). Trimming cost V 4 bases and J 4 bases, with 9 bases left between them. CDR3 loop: CASSSPDSDTQYF. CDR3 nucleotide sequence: TGTGCCAGCAGTTCCCCCGACTCAGATACGCAGTATTTT.

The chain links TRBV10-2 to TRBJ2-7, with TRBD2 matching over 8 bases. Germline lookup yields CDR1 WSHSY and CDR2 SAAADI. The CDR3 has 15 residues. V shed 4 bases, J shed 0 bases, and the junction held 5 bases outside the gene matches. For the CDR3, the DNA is TGCGCCAGCAGTGGGGACGGGAGGGTCTCCTACGAGCAGTACGTC. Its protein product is CASSGDGRVSYEQYV.

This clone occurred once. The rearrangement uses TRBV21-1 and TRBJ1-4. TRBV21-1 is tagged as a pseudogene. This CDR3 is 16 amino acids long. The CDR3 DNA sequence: TGTGCCAGCAGCAAAGATGGAGAGGGCATCAATGAAAAACTGTTTTTT. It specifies CASSKDGEGINEKLFF.

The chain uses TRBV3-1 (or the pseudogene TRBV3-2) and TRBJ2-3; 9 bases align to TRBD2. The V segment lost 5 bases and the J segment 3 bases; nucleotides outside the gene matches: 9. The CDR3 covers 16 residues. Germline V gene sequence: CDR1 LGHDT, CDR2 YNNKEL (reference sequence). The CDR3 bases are TGTGCCAGCAGCAAACGACGAGCGGGGGGAACAGATACGCAGTATTTT. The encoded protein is CASSKRRAGGTDTQYF.

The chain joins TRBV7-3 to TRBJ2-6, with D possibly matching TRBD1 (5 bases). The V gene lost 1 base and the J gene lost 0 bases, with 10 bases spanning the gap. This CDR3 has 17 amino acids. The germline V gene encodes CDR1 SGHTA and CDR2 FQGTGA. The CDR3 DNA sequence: TGTGCCAGCAGCTTAAGGGCAGGGAACTCTGGGGCCAACGTCCTGACTTTC. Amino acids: CASSLRAGNSGANVLTF.

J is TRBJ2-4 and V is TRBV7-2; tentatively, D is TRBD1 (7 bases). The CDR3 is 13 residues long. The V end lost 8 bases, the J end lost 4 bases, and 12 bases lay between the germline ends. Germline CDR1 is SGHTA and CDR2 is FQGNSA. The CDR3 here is CASRETGKNIQYF. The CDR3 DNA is TGTGCCAGCCGGGAGACAGGGAAAAACATTCAGTACTTC.

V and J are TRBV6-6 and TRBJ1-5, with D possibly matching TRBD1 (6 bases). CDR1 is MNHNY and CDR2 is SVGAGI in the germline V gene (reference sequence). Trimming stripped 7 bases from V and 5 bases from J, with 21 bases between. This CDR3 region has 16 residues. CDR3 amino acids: CASKVSGQGIYQPQHF. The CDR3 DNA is TGTGCCAGCAAGGTCAGTGGCCAGGGGATATATCAGCCCCAGCATTTT.

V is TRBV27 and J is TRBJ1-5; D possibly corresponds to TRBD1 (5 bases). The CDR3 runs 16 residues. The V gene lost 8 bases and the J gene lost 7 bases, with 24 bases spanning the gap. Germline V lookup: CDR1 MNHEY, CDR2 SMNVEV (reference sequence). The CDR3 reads CASGKITGEIGQPQHF. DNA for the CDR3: TGTGCCAGCGGAAAGATAACGGGGGAGATTGGCCAGCCCCAGCATTTT.

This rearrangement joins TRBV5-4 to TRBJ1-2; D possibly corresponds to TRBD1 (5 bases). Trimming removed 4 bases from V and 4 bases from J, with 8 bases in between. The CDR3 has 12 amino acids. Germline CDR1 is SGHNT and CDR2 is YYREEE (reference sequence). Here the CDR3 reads CASSTDTYGYTF. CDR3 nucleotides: TGTGCCAGCAGCACGGACACCTATGGCTACACCTTC.

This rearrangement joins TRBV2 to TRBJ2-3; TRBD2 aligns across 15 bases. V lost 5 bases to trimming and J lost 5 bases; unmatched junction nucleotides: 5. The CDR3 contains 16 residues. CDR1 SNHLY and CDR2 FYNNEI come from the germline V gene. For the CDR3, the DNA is TGTGCCAGCAGTTGGACTAGCGGGGGGGCAAGAGATACGCAGTATTTT. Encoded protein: CASSWTSGGARDTQYF. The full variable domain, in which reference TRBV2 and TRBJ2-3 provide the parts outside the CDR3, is EPEVTQTPSHQVTQMGQEVILRCVPISNHLYFYWYRQILGQKVEFLVSFYNNEISEKSEIFDDQFSVERPDGSNFTLKIRSTKLEDSAMYFCASSWTSGGARDTQYFGPGTRLTVL.

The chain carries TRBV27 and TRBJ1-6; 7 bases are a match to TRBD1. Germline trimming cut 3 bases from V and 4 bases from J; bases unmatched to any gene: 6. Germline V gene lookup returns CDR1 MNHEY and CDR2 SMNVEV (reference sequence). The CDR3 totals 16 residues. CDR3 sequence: CASSFLGDRYNSPLHF. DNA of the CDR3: TGTGCCAGCAGTTTTCTAGGGGACAGATATAATTCACCCCTCCACTTT.

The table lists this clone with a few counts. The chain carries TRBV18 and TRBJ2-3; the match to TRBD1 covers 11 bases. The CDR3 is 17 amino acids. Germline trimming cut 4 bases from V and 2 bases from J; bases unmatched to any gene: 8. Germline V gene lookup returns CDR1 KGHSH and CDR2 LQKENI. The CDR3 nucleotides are TGTGCCAGCTCACTACGGACAGGGGGCTTCTTCACAGATACGCAGTATTTT. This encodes CASSLRTGGFFTDTQYF.

The CDR3: CASAPQNRANYGYTF. CDR3 DNA sequence: TGTGCCAGTGCCCCCCAAAACAGGGCCAACTATGGCTACACCTTC. The rearrangement joins TRBV19 to TRBJ1-2, with D possibly being TRBD1 (6 bases). The CDR3 runs to 15 residues. CDR1 and CDR2 (germline): LNHDA, SQIVND (reference sequence). V gave up 8 bases and J gave up 2 bases, with 18 bases separating them.